This passage covers 22 T cell receptor beta chains from one sample sequenced in a study of blood T cell repertoires in COVID-19. Only in-frame clones appear in the TCRdb table, and some are missing; sequencing was by immunoSEQ multiplex PCR. The table has 300,000 to 500,000 clones, around nine tenths seen once. The sequencing sample was made of PBMCs or T cells enriched from blood (not recorded which). These receptors were collected from a woman in her thirties with acute COVID-19.

The CDR3 DNA follows: TGTGCCAGCAGTTTTGCTAGCGGGGGATCCTACAATGAGCAGTTCTTC. This encodes CASSFASGGSYNEQFF. V is TRBV27 and J is TRBJ2-1; TRBD2 aligns across 10 bases. The germline CDR1 and CDR2 sequences are MNHEY and SMNVEV (reference sequence). The junction had 3 bases not matched to a gene; V was cut back by 3 bases and J by 1 base. The CDR3 is made up of 16 amino acids.

The chain is built from TRBV2 and TRBJ1-5, with TRBD1 matching over 9 bases. The CDR3 is made up of 16 amino acids. Looked up from germline, CDR1 is SNHLY and CDR2 is FYNNEI. The J segment lost 6 bases and the V segment lost 6 bases, leaving 12 bases of the junction unmatched. The CDR3 nucleotides are TGTGCCAGCAGGGGCTATAGACAGGGGGGGAGTCAGCCCCAGCATTTT. It translates to CASRGYRQGGSQPQHF.

This chain uses TRBV5-1 with TRBJ2-3, with 11 bases fitting TRBD2. Germline V lookup: CDR1 SGHRS, CDR2 YFSETQ. J gave up 6 bases and V 2 bases, and 5 bases lay outside the gene matches. This CDR3 has 15 amino acids. The CDR3, as DNA: TGCGCCAGCAGCTTCCTAGCGGGGGGAGGGGATACGCAGTATTTT. It yields the protein CASSFLAGGGDTQYF.

The chain's CDR3 is CATSRDLAGMYEQFF. Here the CDR3 DNA reads TGTGCCACCAGCAGAGACCTAGCGGGGATGTATGAGCAGTTCTTC. The chain couples TRBV15 to TRBJ2-1; 9 bases line up with TRBD2. The V gene end was trimmed by 0 bases and the J gene end by 8 bases; junction bases not matched to a gene: 5. CDR3 size: 15 residues. CDR1 is LNHNV, CDR2 YYDKDF, per germline (reference sequence).

The chain joins TRBV6-4 to TRBJ2-3, with 9 bases matching TRBD2. This CDR3 is 14 amino acids long. Trimming took 7 bases from V and 0 from J; bases not matched to a gene: 2. Germline CDR1 reads MRHNA; CDR2 reads SNTAGT. CDR3 coding DNA: TGTGCCAGCAAAACTAGCGGGAGCACAGATACGCAGTATTTT. Translating gives CASKTSGSTDTQYF.

The chain is built from TRBV3-1 (or the pseudogene TRBV3-2) and TRBJ1-2; a weak D match, TRBD1 (6 bases). CDR1 and CDR2 (germline): LGHDT, YNNKEL (reference sequence). The CDR3 loop spans 14 amino acids. The germline V and J ends were trimmed by 1 base and 8 bases, with 14 bases remaining between them. CDR3 sequence (DNA): TGTGCCAGCAGCCAAGCAGGGCAGGGGCGAGGCTACACCTTC. Protein: CASSQAGQGRGYTF.

In this sample, this clone turned up a few times. The chain has TRBV15 and TRBJ2-7; 8 bases agree with TRBD1. Germline CDR1 LNHNV, CDR2 YYDKDF (reference sequence). Trimming at V came to 4 bases and at J to 2 bases, leaving 1 base not matched to a gene. This CDR3 comprises 13 residues. The CDR3 nucleotides read TGTGCCACCAGCAAGGACAGGGCCTACGAGCAGTACTTC. It encodes CATSKDRAYEQYF.

CDR3 protein: CASSLKGSGLGAGELFF. The CDR3 region has the DNA TGTGCCAGCAGCTTAAAGGGGTCCGGACTAGGGGCCGGGGAGCTGTTTTTT. The gene calls are TRBV7-2 and TRBJ2-2, with 7 bases aligning to TRBD2. Losses at the gene ends were 2 bases for V and 6 bases for J; bases not matched to a gene: 12. Germline V gene lookup returns CDR1 SGHTA and CDR2 FQGNSA. The CDR3 is 17 amino acids. Complete variable domain (other parts from reference TRBV7-2 and TRBJ2-2): GAGVSQSPSNKVTEKGKDVELRCDPISGHTALYWYRQSLGQGLEFLIYFQGNSAPDKSGLPSDRFSAERTGGSVSTLTIQRTQQEDSAVYLCASSLKGSGLGAGELFFGEGSRLTVL.

The rearrangement uses TRBV3-1 (or the pseudogene TRBV3-2) and TRBJ2-7; a possible D gene is TRBD2 (5 bases). Germline CDR1 and CDR2: LGHDT and YNNKEL (reference sequence). This CDR3 is built from 16 residues. Trimming took off 1 base at V and 0 bases at J, with 13 bases between the two ends. The CDR3: CASSQVGSFHSYEQYF. CDR3 coding DNA: TGTGCCAGCAGCCAAGTGGGGAGCTTTCACTCCTACGAGCAGTACTTC.

The chain recombines TRBV27 with TRBJ2-3; TRBD1 matches 8 bases. The J segment lost 3 bases and the V segment lost 6 bases, leaving 2 bases of the junction unmatched. There are 13 residues in the CDR3. Germline CDR1 and CDR2: MNHEY and SMNVEV (reference sequence). The CDR3 bases are TGTGCCAGCAGCCGGGACAGGACAGATACGCAGTATTTT. Protein sequence: CASSRDRTDTQYF.

The V gene is TRBV6-6, the J gene TRBJ1-1; 7 nucleotides match TRBD1. V gave up 2 bases and J gave up 3 bases; unmatched junction bases: 6. Looked up from germline, CDR1 is MNHNY and CDR2 is SVGAGI (reference sequence). This CDR3 is 15 amino acids long. The CDR3 here is CASSYQTGVDTEAFF. The CDR3, as DNA: TGTGCCAGCAGTTACCAAACAGGGGTTGACACTGAAGCTTTCTTT.

The chain couples TRBV29-1 to TRBJ2-7, with TRBD1 matching over 10 bases. This CDR3 has 16 amino acids. The ends lost 5 bases at V and 2 bases at J; junction bases unmatched: 12. Per the germline V gene, CDR1 is SQVTM and CDR2 is ANQGSEA. The CDR3 DNA reads TGCAGCGTTTGGCTTTCCGGGACAGGGGTAACCTACGAGCAGTACTTC. Translated: CSVWLSGTGVTYEQYF.

Concerning this clone itself: One end of the junction does not line up with germline, which may come from a read error. The genes are TRBV18 and TRBJ2-1, with TRBD1 identical over 7 bases. The CDR3 extends over 12 amino acids. In germline, CDR1 is KGHSH, CDR2 LQKENI. The CDR3 protein is CASSSGTESSVF. The CDR3 coding sequence is TGTGCCAGCTCATCAGGGACAGAATCCAGCGTCTTC.

A word on this clone: Other nucleotide sequences from this sample produce the same CDR3. V gene TRBV5-1 combines with J gene TRBJ2-3; TRBD2 matches 10 bases. J gave up 4 bases and V 0 bases, and 2 bases lay outside the gene matches. Germline V CDR1 and CDR2: SGHRS, YFSETQ. The CDR3 spans 15 residues. This chain's CDR3 is CASSLVTSGADTQYF. In nucleotides, the CDR3 is TGCGCCAGCAGCTTGGTAACTAGCGGGGCAGATACGCAGTATTTT.

The V call is TRBV4-1, the J call TRBJ2-1; D is undetermined. CDR1 is MGHRA, CDR2 YSYEKL, per germline. There are 12 residues in the CDR3. Trimming cost V 5 bases and J 4 bases, with 6 bases left between them. The CDR3 DNA reads as TGCGCCAGCAGCAGAGAGTACAATGAGCAGTTCTTC. Amino acid sequence: CASSREYNEQFF.

The chain links TRBV5-6 to TRBJ1-5, with 7 bases aligning to TRBD1. Trimming at V came to 3 bases and at J to 6 bases, leaving 9 bases not matched to a gene. The CDR3 spans 15 residues. Germline-derived CDR1 and CDR2 are SGHDT and YYEEEE. The CDR3 reads CASSSRQGSRQPQHF. The CDR3 DNA is TGTGCCAGCAGCTCTAGACAGGGTTCGCGTCAGCCCCAGCATTTT.

The V call is TRBV10-1, the J call TRBJ2-2; no firm D call. The CDR3 contains 12 residues. The ends were cut back, 5 bases at V and 5 bases at J, with 6 bases in the middle. Germline V gives CDR1 WNHNN, CDR2 SYGVQD (reference sequence). The CDR3 DNA reads TGCGCCAGCAGTCTAGGAACCGGGGAGCTGTTTTTT. Its protein product is CASSLGTGELFF.

The rearrangement links TRBV2 to TRBJ1-1; D is unclear. The CDR3 loop spans 16 amino acids. The V and J ends lost 6 bases and 8 bases respectively, with 25 bases between them. The germline V gene has CDR1 SNHLY and CDR2 FYNNEI. DNA for the CDR3: TGTGCCAGCAGCCGAAGGGCGGTTGACTCCAGCGGAGAAGCTTTCTTT. This codes for CASSRRAVDSSGEAFF.

This clone was counted once. The chain carries TRBV7-2 and TRBJ2-1; D might be TRBD1 (5 bases). The germline V gene has CDR1 SGHTA and CDR2 FQGNSA. The CDR3 contains 11 residues. Trimming pared 8 bases from V and 5 bases from J, leaving 7 bases between. The chain's CDR3 is CASQGDNEQFF. Written as DNA, the CDR3 is TGTGCCAGCCAAGGGGACAATGAGCAGTTCTTC.

The rearrangement uses TRBV18 and TRBJ2-1; TRBD2 agrees at 7 bases. Germline lookup yields CDR1 KGHSH and CDR2 LQKENI. The CDR3 has 15 residues. With 6 bases clipped from V and 0 bases from J, the junction kept 5 bases outside the gene matches. CDR3 DNA: TGTGCCAGCTCGCACGGGGGGACCTCCTACAATGAGCAGTTCTTC. This encodes CASSHGGTSYNEQFF.

This clone was seen a handful of times. The sample carries other DNA sequences with the same CDR3. The J gene is TRBJ2-1, the V gene TRBV2; the D is unclear. The V gene's germline CDR1 is SNHLY and CDR2 FYNNEI. The CDR3 totals 13 residues. Trimming stripped 4 bases from V and 0 bases from J, with 4 bases between. CDR3: CASSGGSYNEQFF. In DNA form, the CDR3 reads TGTGCCAGCAGTGGAGGCTCCTACAATGAGCAGTTCTTC.

This clone has just a few counts. V usage is TRBV15 and J usage is TRBJ1-6; D perhaps matches TRBD1 (5 bases). There are 16 residues in the CDR3. The V gene lost 8 bases and the J gene lost 0 bases, with 14 bases spanning the gap. Germline V gene sequence: CDR1 LNHNV, CDR2 YYDKDF (reference sequence). The CDR3 region is CATASTASSYNSPLHF. In nucleotides, the CDR3 is TGTGCCACCGCCTCGACAGCAAGCTCCTATAATTCACCCCTCCACTTT.